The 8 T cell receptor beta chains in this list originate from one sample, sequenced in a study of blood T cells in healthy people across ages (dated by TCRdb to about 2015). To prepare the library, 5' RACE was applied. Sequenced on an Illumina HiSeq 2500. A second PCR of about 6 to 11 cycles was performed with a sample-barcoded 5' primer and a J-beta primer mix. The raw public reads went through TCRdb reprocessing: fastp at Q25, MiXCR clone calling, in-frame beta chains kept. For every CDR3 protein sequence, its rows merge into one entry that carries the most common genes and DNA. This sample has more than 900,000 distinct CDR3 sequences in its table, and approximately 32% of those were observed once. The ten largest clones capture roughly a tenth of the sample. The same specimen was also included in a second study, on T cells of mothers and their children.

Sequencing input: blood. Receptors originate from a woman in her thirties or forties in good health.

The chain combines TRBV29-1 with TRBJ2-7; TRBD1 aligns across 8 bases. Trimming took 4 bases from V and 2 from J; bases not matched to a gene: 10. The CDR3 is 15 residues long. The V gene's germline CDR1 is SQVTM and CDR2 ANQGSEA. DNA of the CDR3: TGCAGCGTTGTCGGTGACAGGGGCCAGGCCTACGAGCAGTACTTC. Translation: CSVVGDRGQAYEQYF.

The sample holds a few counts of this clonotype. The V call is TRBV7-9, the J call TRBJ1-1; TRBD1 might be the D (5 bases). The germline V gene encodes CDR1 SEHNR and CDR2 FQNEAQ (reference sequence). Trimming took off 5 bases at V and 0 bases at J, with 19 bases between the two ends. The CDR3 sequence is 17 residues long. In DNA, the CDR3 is TGTGCCAGCAGCCCCTGGGGGGTCCGGGCCCTGAACACTGAAGCTTTCTTT. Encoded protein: CASSPWGVRALNTEAFF.

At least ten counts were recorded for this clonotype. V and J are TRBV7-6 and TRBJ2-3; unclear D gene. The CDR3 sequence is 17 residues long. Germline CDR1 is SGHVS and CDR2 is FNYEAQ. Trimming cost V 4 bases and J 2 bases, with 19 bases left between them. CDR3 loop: CASSSRWPSIHTDTQYF. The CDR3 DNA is TGTGCCAGCAGCTCTAGATGGCCTTCCATCCACACAGATACGCAGTATTTT.

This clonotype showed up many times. The CDR3 DNA follows: TGCGCCAGCAGCCCCCGCGAAAGGTTTGGAGGCTACACCTTC. This encodes CASSPRERFGGYTF. This sequence joins TRBV4-3 and TRBJ1-2; D is unresolved. The germline V gene encodes CDR1 LGHNA and CDR2 YSLEER. This CDR3 contains 14 residues. The ends were cut back, 4 bases at V and 8 bases at J, with 17 bases in the middle.

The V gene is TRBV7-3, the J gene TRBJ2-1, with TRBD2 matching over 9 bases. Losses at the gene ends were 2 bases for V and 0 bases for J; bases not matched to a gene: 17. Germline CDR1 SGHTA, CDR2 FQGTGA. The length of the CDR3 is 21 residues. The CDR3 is CASSLWAPGLAAEGSYNEQFF. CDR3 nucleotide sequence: TGTGCCAGCAGCTTATGGGCCCCGGGACTAGCCGCTGAGGGCTCCTACAATGAGCAGTTCTTC.

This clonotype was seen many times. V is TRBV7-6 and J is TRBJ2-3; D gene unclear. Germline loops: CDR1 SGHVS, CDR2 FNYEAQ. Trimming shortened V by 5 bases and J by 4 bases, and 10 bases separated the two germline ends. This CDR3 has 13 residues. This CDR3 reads CASSPRRADTQYF. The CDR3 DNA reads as TGTGCCAGCAGCCCCAGAAGGGCAGATACGCAGTATTTT.

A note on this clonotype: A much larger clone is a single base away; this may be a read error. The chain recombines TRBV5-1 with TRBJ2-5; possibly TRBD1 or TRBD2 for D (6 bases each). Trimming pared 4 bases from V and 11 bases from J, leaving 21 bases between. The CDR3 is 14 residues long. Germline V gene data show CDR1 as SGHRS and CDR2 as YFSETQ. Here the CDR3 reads CASSPGHPEGEQYF. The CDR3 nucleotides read TGCGCCAGCAGCCCCGGACACCCGGAGGGGGAGCAGTACTTC. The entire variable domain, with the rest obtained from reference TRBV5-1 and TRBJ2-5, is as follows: KAGVTQTPRYLIKTRGQQVTLSCSPISGHRSVSWYQQTPGQGLQFLFEYFSETQRNKGNFPGRFSGRQFSNSRSEMNVSTLELGDSALYLCASSPGHPEGEQYFGPGTRLLVL.

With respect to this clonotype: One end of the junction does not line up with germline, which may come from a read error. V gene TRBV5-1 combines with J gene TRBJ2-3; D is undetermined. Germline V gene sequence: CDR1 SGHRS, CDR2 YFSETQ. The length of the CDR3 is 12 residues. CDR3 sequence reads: CASNQSTDTRYF. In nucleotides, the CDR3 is TGCGCCAGCAACCAAAGCACAGATACGCGGTATTTT.